Listed below are T cell receptor beta chains from one sample, sequenced in a study of T cell repertoires in cytomegalovirus infection. TCRdb redid the calling of the reads with MiXCR, one entry per CDR3 protein. Of roughly 150,000 distinct CDR3 sequences in the sample, less than 25% were seen once. Sequenced sample: PBMCs. The receptors derive from a human donor in good health (CMV status not recorded). Some clones in this sample may be carry-over from other donors' samples. Both conserved end residues are part of each CDR3. A D gene is named only where the DNA matches it firmly. Clone sizes are given selectively: once, few, many, or a class where the clone is expanded.

v_call	clone_size	j_call	d_call	cdr3_nt	cdr3_aa
TRBV11-2	many	TRBJ2-1	NA	TGTGCCAGCAGCTTAGGGACAGTCGGTGAGCAGTTCTTC	CASSLGTVGEQFF
TRBV28	NA	TRBJ1-1	TRBD1	TGTGCCAGCAGTTTAAGGGACAGTAGAGAAGCTTTCTTT	CASSLRDSREAFF
TRBV7-8	many	TRBJ1-1	TRBD1	TGTGCCAGCAGTTATTCCGGGACAGGGGAGGAGACTGAAGCTTTCTTT	CASSYSGTGEETEAFF
TRBV6-6	few	TRBJ1-1	TRBD1	TGTGCCAGCAGCGGGGACAGGTCGACTGAAGCTTTCTTT	CASSGDRSTEAFF
TRBV7-2	many	TRBJ1-5	NA	TGTGCCAGCAGCCCACGTATTAGCAATCAGCCCCAGCATTTT	CASSPRISNQPQHF
TRBV7-2	many	TRBJ1-4	TRBD1	TGTGCCAGCAGGGCGACGGGACAGGGAAGCGAAAAACTGTTTTTT	CASRATGQGSEKLFF
TRBV7-2	many	TRBJ2-7	TRBD1	TGTGCCAGCAGCTTAGGGTCGGGACAGTCGGGCTACGAGCAGTACTTC	CASSLGSGQSGYEQYF
TRBV7-8	few	TRBJ2-7	NA	TGTGCCAGCAGCTTAACGTCCGTACAGGGATACTACGAGCAGTACTTC	CASSLTSVQGYYEQYF
TRBV27	NA	TRBJ2-7	NA	TGTGCCAGCAGTTCGGGCATCACGTACGAGCAGTACTTC	CASSSGITYEQYF
TRBV7-2	many	TRBJ2-1	NA	TGTGCCAGCAGCTTATCCCGCACAGGGAGCTACAATGAGCAGTTCTTC	CASSLSRTGSYNEQFF
TRBV28	NA	TRBJ2-3	TRBD2	TGTGCCAGCAGTTTATTGGGGCTAGCGGGGCCCTCGGGCACAGATACGCAGTATTTT	CASSLLGLAGPSGTDTQYF
TRBV19	NA	TRBJ2-7	NA	TGTGCCAGTAGTATTGCCGATTCCTACGAGCAGTACTTC	CASSIADSYEQYF
TRBV11-2	NA	TRBJ2-7	TRBD2	TGTGCCAGCAGCTTTGCGAGACTAGCGGGGGCCAACTACGAGCAGTACTTC	CASSFARLAGANYEQYF
TRBV5-6	many	TRBJ2-1	TRBD2	TGTGCCAGCAGCGCGGGACTAGCGGGGGACAATGAGCAGTTCTTC	CASSAGLAGDNEQFF
TRBV11-2	NA	TRBJ1-2	NA	TGTGCCAGCAGCTTAGGCCCGACAGCCAACTATGGCTACACCTTC	CASSLGPTANYGYTF
TRBV6-1	NA	TRBJ2-2	TRBD1	TGTGCCAGCAGGGCTGGGACAGCAAGGGTAACCGGGGAGCTGTTTTTT	CASRAGTARVTGELFF
TRBV7-6	few	TRBJ2-6	TRBD1	TGTGCCAGCAGCTTATTAGGGGGCGATGGGGCCAACGTCCTGACTTTC	CASSLLGGDGANVLTF
TRBV12-3/TRBV12-4	NA	TRBJ1-5	NA	TGTGCCAGCAGTTTAAAAGTACAGGGAAGTCAGCCCCAGCATTTT	CASSLKVQGSQPQHF
TRBV12-3/TRBV12-4	many	TRBJ2-7	TRBD1	TGTGCCAGCAGTAGCCCCGGACAGGGAGGCGAGCAGTACTTC	CASSSPGQGGEQYF
TRBV28	few	TRBJ1-6	TRBD1	TGTGCCAGCAGTTCACTAACAGGGGGATATCAGAATTCACCCCTCCACTTT	CASSSLTGGYQNSPLHF
TRBV12-3/TRBV12-4	many	TRBJ1-3	NA	TGTGCCACCAAGCCCGGTAACTCTGGAAACACCATATATTTT	CATKPGNSGNTIYF
TRBV5-1	few	TRBJ2-7	TRBD2	TGCGCCAGCAGCTTGGAGCGGGGGACGGAGCAGTACTTC	CASSLERGTEQYF
TRBV7-8	many	TRBJ2-5	NA	TGTGCCAGCAGCTATTGGAAAGGGCAAGAGACCCAGTACTTC	CASSYWKGQETQYF
TRBV20-1	NA	TRBJ1-4	NA	TGCAGTGCTAGAGATCTGGGTACGACTAATGAAAAACTGTTTTTT	CSARDLGTTNEKLFF
TRBV7-9	NA	TRBJ2-6	NA	TGTGCCAGCAGCTCGTCGGGGTCTGGGGCCAACGTCCTGACTTTC	CASSSSGSGANVLTF
TRBV7-8	NA	TRBJ1-6	NA	TGTGCCAGCAGCTTAATCGGGACGGATAATTCACCCCTCCACTTT	CASSLIGTDNSPLHF
TRBV19	few	TRBJ1-1	NA	TGTGCCAGTAGTCGCCCGGGGGGATCGAGGGACACTGAAGCTTTCTTT	CASSRPGGSRDTEAFF
TRBV5-4	NA	TRBJ2-7	TRBD2	TGTGCCAGCAGCTCCCCCGGGACTAGCGCTTCCTACGAGCAGTACTTC	CASSSPGTSASYEQYF
TRBV20-1	few	TRBJ1-1	NA	TGCAGTGCTAGAGATCGGAGGCGGGTGAACACTGAAGCTTTCTTT	CSARDRRRVNTEAFF
TRBV20-1	NA	TRBJ1-2	NA	TGCAGTGCTAGATCCCCTGGGGGGGGCTACACCTTC	CSARSPGGGYTF
TRBV6-1	NA	TRBJ2-2	NA	TGTGCCAGCAGTGACAGGGACACCGGGGAGCTGTTTTTT	CASSDRDTGELFF
TRBV7-9	few	TRBJ2-5	NA	TGTGCCAGCAGCTTATCCAGGGTAGAGACCCAGTACTTC	CASSLSRVETQYF
TRBV12-3/TRBV12-4	few	TRBJ1-5	TRBD1	TGTGCCAGCAGTTTGGACAGGGGGGCTCCTAGCAATCAGCCCCAGCATTTT	CASSLDRGAPSNQPQHF
TRBV12-5	NA	TRBJ1-5	NA	TGTGCTAGTGGTTTTAGAGCGCCCTTGGGTTATATGAGCAATCAGCCCCAGCATTTT	CASGFRAPLGYMSNQPQHF
TRBV27	many	TRBJ1-2	NA	TGTGCCAGCAGTCCATATTCTTCGGGGCAGGGATCCTATCCTGGAGGCTACACCTTC	CASSPYSSGQGSYPGGYTF
TRBV6-5	NA	TRBJ2-1	TRBD2	TGTGCCAGCAGTTTAAGCGGGAGCAGATACAATGAGCAGTTCTTC	CASSLSGSRYNEQFF
TRBV5-6	NA	TRBJ2-1	NA	TGTGCCAGCAGCTCGCAGGGAAGCTCCTACAATGAGCAGTTCTTC	CASSSQGSSYNEQFF
TRBV5-6	NA	TRBJ1-1	TRBD1	TGTGCCAGCAGCTTGGGGACAGGGATCCCTGAAGCTTTCTTT	CASSLGTGIPEAFF
TRBV12-3/TRBV12-4	NA	TRBJ2-1	TRBD2	TGTGCCAGCAGTTTCGGGGGAGGGCGGAATGAGCAGTTCTTC	CASSFGGGRNEQFF
TRBV5-6	few	TRBJ2-7	NA	TGTGCCAGCAGAAAGCAGGGGAGGTCCTACGAGCAGTACTTC	CASRKQGRSYEQYF
TRBV6-8	NA	TRBJ2-2	NA	TGTGCCAGCAGTGCTAGTTACACCGGGGAGCTGTTTTTT	CASSASYTGELFF
TRBV28	NA	TRBJ1-5	NA	TGTGCCAGCAGTATAGCGCCAAATCAGCCCCAGCATTTT	CASSIAPNQPQHF
TRBV13	NA	TRBJ2-5	TRBD2	TGTGCCAGCAGCGCCTTAGCGGGGGGGACTGAGACCCAGTACTTC	CASSALAGGTETQYF
TRBV7-3	NA	TRBJ2-3	NA	TGTGCCAGCAGCTTAAGGGCAGGGAACACAGATACGCACTATTTT	CASSLRAGNTDTHYF
TRBV4-3	NA	TRBJ1-1	NA	TGCGCCAGCAGCCAAGCTACAGTGATGAACACTGAAGCTTTCTTT	CASSQATVMNTEAFF
TRBV28	many	TRBJ2-1	TRBD2	TGTGCCAGCAGTTCCCCGGGACTAGCACCTGGAGGGACCTACAATGAGCAGTTCTTC	CASSSPGLAPGGTYNEQFF
TRBV5-6	few	TRBJ1-2	NA	TGTGCCAGCAGGGAAGGGATCAACTATGGCTACACCTTC	CASREGINYGYTF
TRBV5-1	few	TRBJ2-1	NA	TGCGCCAGCAGCCCGGGACTCGGAGGGTACAATGAGCAGTTCTTC	CASSPGLGGYNEQFF
TRBV6-5	few	TRBJ2-5	NA	TGTGCCAGCAGTTCAGACCGAGAGACCCAGTACTTC	CASSSDRETQYF
TRBV11-2	many	TRBJ2-6	NA	TGTGCCAGCAGCTACCGTTCACCAAGCTCTGGGGCCAACGTCCTGACTTTC	CASSYRSPSSGANVLTF
TRBV20-1	few	TRBJ2-3	NA	TGCAGTGCTAGGATGCTCGGTCAATCTAGCACAGATACGCAGTATTTT	CSARMLGQSSTDTQYF
TRBV28	few	TRBJ2-7	TRBD2	TGTGCCAGCAGGTCCCCGGGGGGGACTAGCGGGATGGAGCAGTACTTC	CASRSPGGTSGMEQYF